This T cell receptor beta chain appears in the sequencing data of a study of identical twins. CDR1 is SGDLS, CDR2 YYNGEE, per germline. This CDR3 has 14 residues. V lost 3 bases and J lost 6, with 12 bases in between. Unique molecular identifiers were present on the cDNA, and a universal primer site came from template switching. Via MiXCR, TCRdb re-called the 5' RACE reads, giving one row per CDR3 protein. Among some 790,000 distinct CDR3 sequences listed, 15% to 20% were seen once. The data also belong to a second study, concerning T cells expressing NK-cell markers. According to that study: Leadership of the CD3+CD56-NKG2C+ fraction also belonged to these clonotypes in several donors.

Sequenced: PBMCs. The J gene is TRBJ2-2, the V gene TRBV9, with D unclear. This sequence was found in a young woman in good health. The CDR3 sequence is CASSGMVGPGELFF. CDR3 sequence (DNA): TGTGCCAGCAGCGGTATGGTGGGCCCCGGGGAGCTGTTTTTT.